This entry is about one T cell receptor beta chain. Its antigen is not identified. V lost 6 bases to trimming and J lost 1 base, with 10 bases between them. The CDR3 loop spans 14 amino acids. Per the germline V gene, CDR1 is MNHEY and CDR2 is SVGAGI. This table comes from immunoSEQ multiplex PCR, and its TCRdb copy is limited to in-frame clones, with some not included. The table includes around 90,000 clones, roughly 86% detected once. Purity of the untouched CD4+ T cells was 95% to 98%. This record comes from a study of T cell repertoires and HLA-DP antigens. Turning to the study itself: Transduced HeLa cells presented HLA-DP to CD4+ T cells. General observations from the study: Previously undetected clones averaged approximately 34% and 48% against the two alleles respectively.

This chain uses TRBV6-5 with TRBJ1-3; D call uncertain. The material sequenced was CD4+ T cells from PBMCs. The sequence was obtained from a man between 50 and 59 years old in good health and CMV-seronegative. The CDR3 loop reads CASRLDSSGNTIYF. CDR3 in DNA: TGTGCCAGCAGATTGGATTCTTCTGGAAACACCATATATTTT.